This T cell receptor (beta chain) was captured in a study of cytomegalovirus exposure and HLA in healthy donors. The study's findings and limits: Researchers reported in a later analysis that a missense DCLRE1C variant was tied to TCR beta V- and J-gene trimming.

V shed 3 bases and J shed 5 bases, with 14 bases lying between them. From germline, CDR1 is LNHDA and CDR2 SQIVND (reference sequence). The CDR3 has 15 amino acids. Remarks on this clone: Its specificity is unknown.

Primers for the PCR totalled 60 Vbeta and 13 Jbeta. Generated by immunoSEQ multiplex PCR, the TCRdb table keeps only in-frame clones and is missing some. The sample's table shows about 150,000 clones. This sequence was found in a woman between 45 and 60 years old in good health and CMV-seronegative. Sample: PBMCs. This rearrangement joins TRBV19 to TRBJ2-1; D is perhaps TRBD2 (5 bases). The CDR3 bases are TGTGCCAGTAGTATTGAGGGAAGGAGTGACAATGAGCAGTTCTTC. Its translation: CASSIEGRSDNEQFF.